A selection of T cell receptor beta chains follows, all from one sample in a study of T cells in Graves' hyperthyroidism and ophthalmopathy. TCRdb passed the multiplex PCR reads through MiXCR, listing each CDR3 protein once. This sample has around 200,000 distinct CDR3 sequences, with approximately 15% found just once. The source material was blood. The receptor source for this set is a woman in her forties or fifties with Graves' hyperthyroidism. Each CDR3 is given with its conserved first and last residue. The D gene is left open where the match is weak. Part of the rows lack a size; the others show once, few, many or a class for expanded clones.

V	J	D	length	size	DNA	CDR3
TRBV5-1	TRBJ2-7	TRBD1	14	many	TGCGCCAGCAGATCAGACAGGGGGTCCTACGAGCAGTACTTC	CASRSDRGSYEQYF
TRBV13	TRBJ1-6	TRBD1	14	many	TGTGCCAGCAGCTTCCGGGACAGTAATTCACCCCTCCACTTT	CASSFRDSNSPLHF
TRBV20-1	TRBJ1-2	.	15	many	TGCAGTGCTAGAGATAGTCCAGGCTGGGCCTATGGCTACACCTTC	CSARDSPGWAYGYTF
TRBV18	TRBJ2-1	TRBD1	17	.	TGTGCCAGCTCACAGACCCGGGGGACAGGGACCAGCAATGAGCAGTTCTTC	CASSQTRGTGTSNEQFF
TRBV6-2/TRBV6-3	TRBJ1-2	TRBD1	14	.	TGTGCCAGCAGCGACAGGGGGAGTACTTATGGCTACACCTTC	CASSDRGSTYGYTF
TRBV18	TRBJ2-2	.	14	few	TGTGCCAGCACCCGAACGGGGAACACCGGGGAGCTGTTTTTT	CASTRTGNTGELFF
TRBV3-1	TRBJ2-1	.	12	many	TGTGCCAGCAGTCTTCTCTTTGCTGAGCAGTTCTTC	CASSLLFAEQFF
TRBV12-3/TRBV12-4	TRBJ2-7	.	13	many	TGTGCCAGCAGTATAGGACAGACCTACGAGCAGTACTTC	CASSIGQTYEQYF
TRBV30	TRBJ2-2	TRBD2	18	.	TGTGCCTGGAGTGTACGGGGCGGGAGGGCCCTTCTGACCGGGGAGCTGTTTTTT	CAWSVRGGRALLTGELFF
TRBV19	TRBJ2-1	TRBD1	13	many	TGTGCTACTACGGGACAGTCCTACAATGAGCAGTTCTTC	CATTGQSYNEQFF
TRBV12-3/TRBV12-4	TRBJ1-1	TRBD1	14	many	TGTGCCAGCAGACTCCAGGGGGGTTGGACTGAAGCTTTCTTT	CASRLQGGWTEAFF
TRBV7-2	TRBJ2-1	TRBD2	17	many	TGTGCCAGCAGTCCTGAGCCTAGCGGGGGGGTTGGGGATGAGCAGTTCTTC	CASSPEPSGGVGDEQFF